Below are 5 T cell receptor beta chains sequenced from a single sample in a study of CD8 T cells in ankylosing spondylitis. TCRdb processed the 5' RACE reads anew with MiXCR; each CDR3 protein has one entry. The sample shows about 800,000 distinct CDR3 sequences, over 9.5% of them seen only once. Their recognized antigens are unknown. Regarding the study as a whole: Roughly eight highly homologous variants made up a TCR beta motif that seemed to typify ankylosing spondylitis blood.

Material: blood, either unsorted or a sorted T cell fraction (not recorded which). The receptor source for this set is a male donor with ankylosing spondylitis.

This rearrangement joins TRBV4-3 to TRBJ2-3; 14 bases map to TRBD2. V lost 4 bases, J lost 6 bases, and 12 bases stayed unmatched. This CDR3 region has 18 residues. Germline V gives CDR1 LGHNA, CDR2 YSLEER. The CDR3 bases are TGCGCCAGCAGCCCGCTGGGACTAGCGGGAGTACGGGGCGATACGCAGTATTTT. Protein: CASSPLGLAGVRGDTQYF.

The chain uses TRBV10-3 and TRBJ2-7; TRBD1 aligns across 8 bases. This CDR3 spans 13 amino acids. CDR1 ENHRY and CDR2 SYGVKD come from the germline V gene. J was trimmed by 4 bases and V by 4 bases; bases with no gene match: 3. In DNA form, the CDR3 reads TGTGCCATCAGTGGACAGGGGACTTACGAGCAGTACTTC. Its translation is CAISGQGTYEQYF.

CDR3 loop: CASSEKRRELNEQFF. The CDR3 nucleotides read TGTGCCAGCAGTGAAAAACGGAGGGAGCTAAATGAGCAGTTCTTC. The V gene is TRBV2, the J gene TRBJ2-1; TRBD2 might be the D (6 bases). CDR1 is SNHLY, CDR2 FYNNEI, per germline. CDR3 length: 15 amino acids. V was trimmed by 2 bases and J by 7 bases, leaving 15 bases between them.

This clonotype was seen a few times. V gene TRBV18 combines with J gene TRBJ1-5; the match to TRBD1 covers 7 bases. This CDR3 spans 14 amino acids. V dropped 2 bases and J dropped 5; count of bases not matched to a gene: 3. The V gene's germline CDR1 is KGHSH and CDR2 LQKENI. Here the CDR3 reads CASSPTGDYQPQHF. CDR3 in DNA: TGTGCCAGCTCACCAACAGGGGATTATCAGCCCCAGCATTTT.

The chain has TRBV9 and TRBJ2-7; no clear D. V shed 0 bases and J shed 2 bases, with 18 bases lying between them. The CDR3 length is 17 residues. Germline values: CDR1 SGDLS, CDR2 YYNGEE. CDR3 sequence (DNA): TGTGCCAGCAGCGTAGCTGGGGTTTTCAGTCCAACCTACGAGCAGTACTTC. It translates to CASSVAGVFSPTYEQYF.